These T cell receptor beta chains were read from a single sample in a study of cytomegalovirus exposure and HLA in healthy donors. Using immunoSEQ multiplex PCR, the repertoire was profiled, and TCRdb retains in-frame clones only, with some absent. The sample consists of 110,000 or so clones, more than 75% of them appearing once. The material sequenced was PBMCs. These receptor sequences come from a woman aged 25-40 years in good health and CMV-seronegative. CDR3s include the opening cysteine and the closing phenylalanine or tryptophan. Fields, in order: D gene, clone size, J gene, V gene, CDR3 length, CDR3 DNA, CDR3 protein. D genes are given only for firm matches. Not all rows give a size; the values are once, few, many and, for expanded clones, a class.

TRBD2 | . | TRBJ2-7 | TRBV11-3 | 16 | TGTGCCAGCAGCTTAGGGGGCGGGGGGGCCCTCTACGAGCAGTACTTC | CASSLGGGGALYEQYF
TRBD1 | . | TRBJ1-1 | TRBV15 | 15 | TGTGCCACCAGCACCAGGGGACAGGGCAACACTGAAGCTTTCTTT | CATSTRGQGNTEAFF
TRBD2 | . | TRBJ2-2 | TRBV9 | 15 | TGTGCCAGCAGCGCGACTAGCGGGGGCACCGGGGAGCTGTTTTTT | CASSATSGGTGELFF
TRBD1 | . | TRBJ1-5 | TRBV6-6 | 16 | TGTGCCAGCAGTTACTCGACAGGGGGTAGCAATCAGCCCCAGCATTTT | CASSYSTGGSNQPQHF
TRBD2 | . | TRBJ2-1 | TRBV11-2 | 13 | TGTGCCAGCAGCACGGGACTAATGAATGAGCAGTTCTTC | CASSTGLMNEQFF
TRBD2 | . | TRBJ2-1 | TRBV12-5 | 20 | TGTGCTAGTGGCCCTCCCCCGCTAGCGGGGGGATTCGACTCCTACAATGAGCAGTTCTTC | CASGPPPLAGGFDSYNEQFF
. | . | TRBJ1-2 | TRBV7-2 | 13 | TGTGCCAGCAGCTTAGAGCGGAACTATGGCTACACCTTC | CASSLERNYGYTF
TRBD2 | . | TRBJ2-5 | TRBV19 | 14 | TGTGCCAGTAGTATTCTAGCGGGGAGGGAGACCCAGTACTTC | CASSILAGRETQYF
. | . | TRBJ2-1 | TRBV7-8 | 14 | TGTGCCAGCAGCTTACCCAGAATGGACAATGAGCAGTTCTTC | CASSLPRMDNEQFF
. | . | TRBJ1-1 | TRBV29-1 | 12 | TGCAGCGTTGGGCAGGGGCACACTGAAGCTTTCTTT | CSVGQGHTEAFF
TRBD1 | . | TRBJ1-5 | TRBV27 | 16 | TGTGCCAGCTATGAGAGACAGGGCTATAGCAATCAGCCCCAGCATTTT | CASYERQGYSNQPQHF
TRBD1 | . | TRBJ2-7 | TRBV18 | 15 | TGTGCCAGCTCCATTGGACAGGAGCCCTCCTACGAGCAGTACTTC | CASSIGQEPSYEQYF
TRBD1 | . | TRBJ2-1 | TRBV4-2 | 14 | TGTGCCAGCAGCCAACAGGGGGAAAAGGGTGAGCAGTTCTTC | CASSQQGEKGEQFF
TRBD2 | once | TRBJ2-1 | TRBV4-3 | 15 | TGCGCCAGCAGCCAAGGAGGACTAGCGTACAATGAGCAGTTCTTC | CASSQGGLAYNEQFF
TRBD2 | . | TRBJ2-5 | TRBV7-9 | 13 | TGTGCCAGCAGCCCTGGGGGGGAAGAGACCCAGTACTTC | CASSPGGEETQYF
. | few | TRBJ2-7 | TRBV9 | 15 | TGTGCCAGCAGCCCCCGGACTGGGTCCTCCTACGAGCAGTACTTC | CASSPRTGSSYEQYF
. | . | TRBJ2-1 | TRBV7-2 | 13 | TGTGCCAGCAGCTTTAACAGAAACAATGAGCAGTTCTTC | CASSFNRNNEQFF
TRBD2 | . | TRBJ2-1 | TRBV19 | 16 | TGTGCCAGTAGTACTCCTCCGCGGGGGGAGGAGGATGAGCAGTTCTTC | CASSTPPRGEEDEQFF
TRBD1 | . | TRBJ1-1 | TRBV19 | 13 | TGTGCCAGTAGTTGGGACAGACACACTGAAGCTTTCTTT | CASSWDRHTEAFF
TRBD1 | . | TRBJ1-1 | TRBV19 | 16 | TGTGCCAGTAGTAGGGGACAGGGTAGGGTGAACACTGAAGCTTTCTTT | CASSRGQGRVNTEAFF
TRBD2 | . | TRBJ2-3 | TRBV30 | 15 | TGTGCCTGGAGGCGGACTAGCGGTTACACAGATACGCAGTATTTT | CAWRRTSGYTDTQYF
TRBD1 | . | TRBJ2-6 | TRBV5-1 | 17 | TGCGCCAGCACCCTGGGACAGCTCAACTCTGGGGCCAACGTCCTGACCTTC | CASTLGQLNSGANVLTF
. | . | TRBJ2-7 | TRBV5-1 | 15 | TGCGCCAGCAAGCGAGCAGAGTCTAAAACCTACGAGCAGTACTTC | CASKRAESKTYEQYF
. | few | TRBJ1-3 | TRBV19 | 16 | TGTGCCAGTAGCACGGGGGGCCAGAGAGGCGGAAACACCATATATTTT | CASSTGGQRGGNTIYF
. | few | TRBJ1-5 | TRBV7-9 | 12 | TGTGCCAGCAGCTCCGGGGATCAGCCCCAGCATTTT | CASSSGDQPQHF
. | once | TRBJ2-5 | TRBV29-1 | 11 | TGCAGCGTCATTAAAGCAGAGACCCAGTACTTC | CSVIKAETQYF
. | . | TRBJ2-5 | TRBV5-6 | 16 | TGTGCCAGCAGCCCCTCTCCGACGAGGTACCAAGAGACCCAGTACTTC | CASSPSPTRYQETQYF
. | . | TRBJ2-3 | TRBV4-3 | 15 | TGCGCCAGCAGCCAAGATTCAGGGCCCACAGATACGCAGTATTTT | CASSQDSGPTDTQYF
. | many | TRBJ1-6 | TRBV18 | 17 | TGTGCCAGCTCACCGCTCCCAGGGGAGCGAAGTAATTCACCCCTCCACTTT | CASSPLPGERSNSPLHF
. | . | TRBJ1-2 | TRBV28 | 14 | TGTGCCAGCAGTCCAGGACAGTCACCCTATGGCTACACCTTC | CASSPGQSPYGYTF
TRBD2 | . | TRBJ2-3 | TRBV13 | 19 | TGTGCCAGCAGCGGAGGGGGAAGCGGGGGTCCGAGAGGCACAGATACGCAGTATTTT | CASSGGGSGGPRGTDTQYF
TRBD1 | . | TRBJ1-1 | TRBV6-5 | 14 | TGTGCCAGCAGCCCGAGACAGGGGAGAACTGAAGCTTTCTTT | CASSPRQGRTEAFF